This TCR beta chain was observed in a study of cytomegalovirus exposure and HLA in healthy donors. General study points: Reportedly, HLA-A and HLA-B alleles of most subjects were accurately predicted from TCR beta. According to the study, 160 or so TCR beta chains were cytomegalovirus-associated. Common viral pathogens (according to a later analysis) appeared linked to several of the most significant clusters. In a later analysis, DRB1 alleles had the most associated TCRs; HLA-C alleles the fewest.

Between the trimmed V and J ends, which lost 0 bases and 4 bases, there was a span of 9 bases. Germline-derived CDR1 and CDR2 are MNHNS and SASEGT. CDR3 size: 14 residues. This PCR relied on a set of 60 Vbeta primers and 13 Jbeta primers. Sequencing was performed with immunoSEQ multiplex PCR; in TCRdb, only in-frame clones are kept and a portion is missing. There are 30,000 or so clones in the sample; less than 70% occur only once, and about a fifth lies in the top ten. Note on this clone: Its antigen is as yet unknown.

This clonotype was sampled from a man aged 50 or older in good health and CMV-seropositive. The sample consisted of PBMCs. The chain joins TRBV6-1 to TRBJ2-5, with a tentative D call TRBD1 (5 bases). For the CDR3, the DNA is TGTGCCAGCAGTGAAGCGATGGGGCGAGAGACCCAGTACTTC. It is translated as CASSEAMGRETQYF.